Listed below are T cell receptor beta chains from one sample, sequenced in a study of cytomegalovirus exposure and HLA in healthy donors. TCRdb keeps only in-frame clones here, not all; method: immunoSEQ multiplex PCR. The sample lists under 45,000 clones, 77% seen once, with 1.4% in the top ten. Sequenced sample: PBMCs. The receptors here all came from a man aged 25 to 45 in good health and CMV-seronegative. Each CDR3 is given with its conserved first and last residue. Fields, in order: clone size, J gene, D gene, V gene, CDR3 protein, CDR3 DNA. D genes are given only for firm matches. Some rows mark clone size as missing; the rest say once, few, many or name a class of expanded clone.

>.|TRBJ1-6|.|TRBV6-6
CASSPAVTYNSPLHF
TGTGCCAGCAGCCCCGCGGTGACCTATAATTCACCCCTCCACTTT
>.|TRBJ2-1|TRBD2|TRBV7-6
CASSPRWGLASEQFF
TGTGCCAGCAGCCCCAGGTGGGGACTAGCCTCTGAGCAGTTCTTC
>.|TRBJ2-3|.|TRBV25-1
CASSESGTDTQYF
TGTGCCAGCAGTGAATCCGGGACAGATACGCAGTATTTT
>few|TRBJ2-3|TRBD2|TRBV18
CASSPNPGLAGEDADTQYF
TGTGCCAGCTCACCTAATCCGGGACTAGCGGGAGAGGACGCAGATACGCAGTATTTT
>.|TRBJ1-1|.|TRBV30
CAWSLGHLNTEAFF
TGTGCCTGGAGTTTGGGACACTTGAACACTGAAGCTTTCTTT
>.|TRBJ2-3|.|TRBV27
CASSTENTDTQYF
TGTGCCAGCAGTACAGAAAACACAGATACGCAGTATTTT
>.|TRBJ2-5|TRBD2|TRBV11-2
CASSLGAGVETQYF
TGTGCCAGCAGCTTAGGGGCGGGAGTAGAGACCCAGTACTTC
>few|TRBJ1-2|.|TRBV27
CASSNNQGTYGYTF
TGTGCCAGCAGTAACAACCAGGGCACCTATGGCTACACCTTC
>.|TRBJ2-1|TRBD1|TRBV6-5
CASSPGTGHNEQFF
TGTGCCAGCAGTCCCGGGACAGGCCACAATGAGCAGTTCTTC
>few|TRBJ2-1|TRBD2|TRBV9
CASSVVAGGSEQFF
TGTGCCAGCAGCGTCGTAGCGGGGGGCTCTGAGCAGTTCTTC
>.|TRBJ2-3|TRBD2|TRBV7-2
CASSPSRTSGRTDTQYF
TGTGCCAGCAGCCCGTCACGGACTAGCGGGAGGACAGATACGCAGTATTTT
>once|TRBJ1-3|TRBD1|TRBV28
CASSLLQGSGNTIYF
TGTGCCAGCAGTTTATTACAGGGGTCAGGAAACACCATATATTTT
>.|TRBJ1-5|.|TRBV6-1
CATIRQGNQPQHF
TGTGCCACCATCAGACAGGGCAATCAGCCCCAGCATTTT
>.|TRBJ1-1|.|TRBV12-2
CASRFYRDTEAFF
TGTGCAAGTCGCTTTTATCGGGACACTGAAGCTTTCTTT
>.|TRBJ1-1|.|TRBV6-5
CASTSRAVNTEAFF
TGTGCCAGCACGTCGAGGGCAGTAAACACTGAAGCTTTCTTT
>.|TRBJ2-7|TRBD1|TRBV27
CASSFGFDRGLYEQYF
TGTGCCAGCAGTTTTGGTTTTGACAGGGGCCTCTACGAGCAGTACTTC
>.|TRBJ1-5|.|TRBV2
CASNGGVVSNQPQHF
TGTGCCAGCAACGGGGGGGTCGTTAGCAATCAGCCCCAGCATTTT
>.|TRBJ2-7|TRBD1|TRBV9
CASSVGDRAYEQYF
TGTGCCAGCAGCGTAGGGGACAGAGCCTACGAGCAGTACTTC
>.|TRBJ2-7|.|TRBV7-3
CASSLSLVTEQYF
TGTGCCAGCAGCTTAAGTCTAGTGACCGAGCAGTACTTC
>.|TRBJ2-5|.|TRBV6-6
CASSIVRPPQYF
TGTGCCAGCAGCATCGTGAGGCCCCCCCAGTACTTC
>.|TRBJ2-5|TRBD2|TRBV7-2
CASSLGREKGTQYF
TGTGCCAGCAGCTTAGGGCGGGAGAAGGGGACCCAGTACTTC
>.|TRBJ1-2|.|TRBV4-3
CASSRTRGHGGYTF
TGCGCCAGCAGCCGCACTCGAGGTCATGGTGGCTACACCTTC
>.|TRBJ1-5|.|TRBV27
CASSFYREGQPQHF
TGTGCCAGCAGTTTTTATCGGGAGGGACAGCCCCAGCATTTT
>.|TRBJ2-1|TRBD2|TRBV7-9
CASSLGTSFANEQFF
TGTGCCAGCAGCTTAGGGACTAGCTTTGCCAATGAGCAGTTCTTC
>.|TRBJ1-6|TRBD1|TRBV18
CASSSRGPGGNSPLHF
TGTGCCAGCTCATCCAGGGGGCCAGGGGGTAATTCACCCCTCCACTTT
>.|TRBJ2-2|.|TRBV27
CASSLYPRVSNTGELFF
TGTGCCAGCAGTTTATATCCGAGGGTGTCGAACACCGGGGAGCTGTTTTTT
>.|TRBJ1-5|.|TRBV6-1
CASSESGSQHF
TGTGCCAGCAGTGAATCAGGTTCCCAGCATTTT
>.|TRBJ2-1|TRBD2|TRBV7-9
CASSLELAGERQFF
TGTGCCAGCAGCTTAGAACTAGCGGGAGAACGACAGTTCTTC
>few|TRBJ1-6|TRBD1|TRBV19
CASSNEGQINSPLHF
TGTGCCAGTAGTAACGAGGGACAGATTAATTCACCCCTCCACTTT
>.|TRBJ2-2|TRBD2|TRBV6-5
CASKRTSGATGELFF
TGTGCCAGCAAAAGGACTAGCGGAGCCACCGGGGAGCTGTTTTTT
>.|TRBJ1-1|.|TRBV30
CAWAEQGNTEAFF
TGTGCCTGGGCCGAACAGGGGAACACTGAAGCTTTCTTT
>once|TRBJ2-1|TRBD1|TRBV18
CASSPQRDRAYNEQFF
TGTGCCAGCTCACCACAAAGGGACAGGGCCTACAATGAGCAGTTCTTC
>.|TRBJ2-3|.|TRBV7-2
CASHSSHRTDTQYF
TGTGCCAGCCATTCATCACACCGCACAGATACGCAGTATTTT
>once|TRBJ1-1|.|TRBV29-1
CSVARGINRDTEAFF
TGCAGCGTTGCTCGGGGAATCAATCGCGACACTGAAGCTTTCTTT
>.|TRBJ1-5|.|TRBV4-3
CASSQDRNQPQHF
TGCGCCAGCAGCCAAGACAGAAATCAGCCCCAGCATTTT
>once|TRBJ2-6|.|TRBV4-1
CASSRSKPPLGANVLTF
TGCGCCAGCAGCCGATCCAAGCCCCCTCTTGGGGCCAACGTCCTGACTTTC
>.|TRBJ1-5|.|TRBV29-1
CSVRAQGSNQPQHF
TGCAGCGTGCGGGCACAGGGTAGCAATCAGCCCCAGCATTTT
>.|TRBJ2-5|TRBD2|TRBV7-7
CASSLYPPGTRPETQYF
TGTGCCAGCAGCTTATACCCGCCAGGGACTAGACCGGAGACCCAGTACTTC
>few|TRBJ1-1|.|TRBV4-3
CASSQVGMRNTEAFF
TGCGCCAGCAGCCAAGTCGGGATGCGGAACACTGAAGCTTTCTTT
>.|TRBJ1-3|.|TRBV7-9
CASSLAYSGAGNTIYF
TGTGCCAGCAGCTTAGCGTACTCAGGGGCTGGAAACACCATATATTTT
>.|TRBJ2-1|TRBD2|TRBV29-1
CSSTSGSPLLYNEQFF
TGCAGCTCGACTAGCGGGAGTCCCCTATTATACAATGAGCAGTTCTTC
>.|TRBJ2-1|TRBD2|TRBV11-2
CASTHRGLAGVRGDEQFF
TGTGCCAGCACCCATCGGGGACTAGCGGGAGTCCGCGGGGATGAGCAGTTCTTC
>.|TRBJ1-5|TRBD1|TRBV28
CASSFLDRDNQPQHF
TGTGCCAGCAGTTTCCTTGACAGGGACAATCAGCCCCAGCATTTT
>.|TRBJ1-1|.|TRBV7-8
CASSLMAAGLNTEAFF
TGTGCCAGCAGCTTAATGGCAGCGGGCTTGAACACTGAAGCTTTCTTT